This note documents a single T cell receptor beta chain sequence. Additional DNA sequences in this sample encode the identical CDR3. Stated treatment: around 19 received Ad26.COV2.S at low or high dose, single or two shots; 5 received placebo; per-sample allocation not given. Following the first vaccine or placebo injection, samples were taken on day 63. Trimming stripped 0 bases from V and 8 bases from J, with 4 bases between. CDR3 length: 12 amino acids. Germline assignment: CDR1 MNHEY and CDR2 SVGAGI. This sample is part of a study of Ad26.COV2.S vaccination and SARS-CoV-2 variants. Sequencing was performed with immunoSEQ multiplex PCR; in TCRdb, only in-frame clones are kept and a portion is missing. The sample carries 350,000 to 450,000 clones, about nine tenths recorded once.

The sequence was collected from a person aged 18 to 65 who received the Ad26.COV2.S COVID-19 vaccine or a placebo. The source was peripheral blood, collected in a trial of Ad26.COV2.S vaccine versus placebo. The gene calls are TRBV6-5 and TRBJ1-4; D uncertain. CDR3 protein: CASSYSGEKLFF. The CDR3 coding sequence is TGTGCCAGCAGTTACTCGGGGGAAAAACTGTTTTTT.